This T cell receptor (beta chain) was sequenced during a study of CD8 T cells in ankylosing spondylitis. Findings and limits, study-wide: The study looked at matched synovial fluid samples from ankylosing spondylitis patients. Disease-linked clones were reported to be significantly enriched there.

A note on this clonotype: Antigen unknown.

CDR3 length: 14 amino acids. The ends were cut back, 0 bases at V and 8 bases at J, with 10 bases in the middle. Germline V CDR1 and CDR2: MGHRA, YSYEKL. 5'-RACE, quantitative and with molecular barcodes, yielded the TCR beta libraries. TCRdb ran MiXCR on the 5' RACE reads and lists one entry per CDR3 protein. Among about 400,000 distinct CDR3 sequences, more than 20% were seen once, and the ten largest hold around 13%. The receptor comes from a male donor with ankylosing spondylitis or in good health (not recorded which). This rearrangement joins TRBV4-1 to TRBJ1-4, with no clear D. Sequenced: blood, either unsorted or a sorted T cell fraction (not recorded which). CDR3 amino acids: CASSQDRVIEKLFF. The CDR3 DNA follows: TGCGCCAGCAGCCAAGATCGGGTGATAGAAAAACTGTTTTTT.